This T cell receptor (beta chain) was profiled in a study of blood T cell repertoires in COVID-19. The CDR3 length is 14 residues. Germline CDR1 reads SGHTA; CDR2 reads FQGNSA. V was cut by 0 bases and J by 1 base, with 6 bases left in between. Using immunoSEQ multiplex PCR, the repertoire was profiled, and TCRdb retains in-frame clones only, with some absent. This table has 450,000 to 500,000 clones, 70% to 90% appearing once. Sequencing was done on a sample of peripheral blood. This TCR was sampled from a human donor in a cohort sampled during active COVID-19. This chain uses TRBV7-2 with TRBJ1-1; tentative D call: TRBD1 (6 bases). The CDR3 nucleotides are TGTGCCAGCAGCTTAGCGGACAGGAACACTGAAGCTTTCTTT. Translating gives CASSLADRNTEAFF.